This is a list of T cell receptor beta chains from one sample in a study of control samples from healthy donors and cancer patients. Produced via immunoSEQ multiplex PCR; TCRdb's table is partial and in-frame only. The data hold approximately 120,000 clones, with roughly nine tenths observed a single time. Sequenced material: blood. The receptors were sampled from a man aged 18 to 29 in good health. Each CDR3 is given with its conserved first and last residue. A D gene is named only where the DNA matches it firmly. Not every row has a clone size; where given, it reads once, few, many or a size class.

cdr3_length,clone_size,v_call,j_call,d_call,cdr3_nt,cdr3_aa
17,-,TRBV19,TRBJ2-1,TRBD2,TGTGCCAGTACTGGAATGAGAGTTAGCGGGAGTTTCAATGAGCAGTTCTTC,CASTGMRVSGSFNEQFF
16,-,TRBV7-3,TRBJ2-3,TRBD2,TGTGCCAGCAGCTTAACTCTTGAAGCGGGAGGTGATACGCAGTATTTT,CASSLTLEAGGDTQYF
14,-,TRBV6-6,TRBJ2-7,-,TGTGCCAGCAGTTCGCCCGGGATCTCCTACGAGCAGTACTTC,CASSSPGISYEQYF
16,-,TRBV24-1,TRBJ1-5,-,TGTGCCACCAGTGACCCGGGACGGAATAGCAATCAGCCCCAGCATTTT,CATSDPGRNSNQPQHF
16,-,TRBV5-1,TRBJ2-1,-,TGCGCCAGCAGCTTGGAAACGGGGGGACATTACAATGAGCAGTTCTTC,CASSLETGGHYNEQFF
15,few,TRBV5-1,TRBJ2-3,TRBD2,TGCGCCAGCAGTTCGCTAGCGGGAGATGGAGATACGCAGTATTTT,CASSSLAGDGDTQYF
14,-,TRBV27,TRBJ1-2,-,TGTGCCAGCAGTCCCCACACAAGAAACTATGGCTACACCTTC,CASSPHTRNYGYTF
15,-,TRBV7-3,TRBJ1-1,-,TGTGCCAGCAGCTTAAGTTTAAGTACAGCCAATGAAGCTTTCTTT,CASSLSLSTANEAFF
14,once,TRBV4-1,TRBJ1-1,-,TGCGCCAGCAGCCAAGCGGAGGGCTACACTGAAGCTTTCTTT,CASSQAEGYTEAFF
16,once,TRBV6-1,TRBJ2-5,TRBD1,TGTGCCAGCAGTGAACTCCGATGGCAGGGGGCAGGGACCCAGTACTTC,CASSELRWQGAGTQYF
13,-,TRBV3-1/TRBV3-2,TRBJ1-5,-,TGTGCCAGCAGCCGAACAGGCAATCAGCCCCAGCATTTT,CASSRTGNQPQHF
14,-,TRBV5-1,TRBJ1-2,-,TGCGCCAGCAGCAAACAGTCGGTCCTAGATGGCTACACCTTC,CASSKQSVLDGYTF
14,few,TRBV10-3,TRBJ1-5,-,TGTGCCATCAGACCCACAGGGAGGGAACAGCCCCAGCATTTT,CAIRPTGREQPQHF
18,-,TRBV6-7,TRBJ1-5,TRBD1,TGTGCCAGCAGTCAGTCGGGACAGGGGGCCATCTGCAATCAGCCCCAGCATTTT,CASSQSGQGAICNQPQHF
15,-,TRBV19,TRBJ2-3,-,TGTGCCAGTAGTATCGCGTCCCTTTACACAGATACGCAGTATTTT,CASSIASLYTDTQYF
14,-,TRBV10-3,TRBJ1-4,-,TGTGCCATCAGCTGGACAGCAACTAATGAAAAACTGTTTTTT,CAISWTATNEKLFF
17,-,TRBV30,TRBJ2-7,-,TGTGCCTGGAGTGCAGGGGAGTTCGACCGGGAGGAATACGAGCAGTACTTC,CAWSAGEFDREEYEQYF
13,few,TRBV24-1,TRBJ2-3,-,TGTGCCACCAGTGAGAGGGGTACAGATACGCAGTATTTT,CATSERGTDTQYF
16,-,TRBV19,TRBJ1-1,TRBD1,TGTGCCAGTAGTAATGTTCAGGGGGCACTGAACGCTGAAGCTTTCTTT,CASSNVQGALNAEAFF
17,-,TRBV15,TRBJ2-5,TRBD1,TGTGCCACCAGCAGAGATAGACAGGGTCCCCACCAAGAGACCCAGTACTTC,CATSRDRQGPHQETQYF
15,-,TRBV16,TRBJ2-3,-,TGTGCCAGCAGCCTAACCGGGGATACCACAGATACGCAGTATTTT,CASSLTGDTTDTQYF
14,once,TRBV11-2,TRBJ1-1,-,TGTGCCAGCAACCTCGGACCCATGAACACTGAAGCTTTCTTT,CASNLGPMNTEAFF
14,-,TRBV3-1/TRBV3-2,TRBJ1-6,TRBD1,TGTGCCAGCAGCCATGGGACAGCTAGATCACCCCTCCACTTT,CASSHGTARSPLHF
18,-,TRBV7-2,TRBJ1-1,-,TGTGCCAGCAGCTTAGGGGTCCAGGACCTTAATAGGGACACTGAAGCTTTCTTT,CASSLGVQDLNRDTEAFF
13,-,TRBV3-1/TRBV3-2,TRBJ1-2,-,TGTGCCAGCAGCCACCGGGACCCTCGGGGCTACACCTTC,CASSHRDPRGYTF
19,-,TRBV7-3,TRBJ2-5,-,TGTGCCAGCAGCTTAACCACGTTCCGTGGTACAGGGACCCAAGAGACCCAGTACTTC,CASSLTTFRGTGTQETQYF
18,-,TRBV6-2/TRBV6-3,TRBJ2-1,-,TGTGCCAGCAGTTACGGGGGGACCAGCGGAAGCTCCTACAATGAGCAGTTCTTC,CASSYGGTSGSSYNEQFF
14,once,TRBV5-6,TRBJ1-5,-,TGTGCCAGCAGCTTGGGGCAGGGAAGTCAGCCCCAGCATTTT,CASSLGQGSQPQHF
13,-,TRBV6-2/TRBV6-3,TRBJ2-6,-,TGTGCCAGCAGTCCCTTGGGGGCCAACGTCCTGACTTTC,CASSPLGANVLTF
16,-,TRBV11-2,TRBJ2-1,-,TGTGCCAGCAGCCCAAGGGACGTCAACCCAGGAAATGAGCAGTTCTTC,CASSPRDVNPGNEQFF
14,-,TRBV18,TRBJ1-2,-,TGTGCCAGCTCACCCGACAGCCCCGGCTATGGCTACACCTTC,CASSPDSPGYGYTF
14,once,TRBV27,TRBJ2-7,TRBD1,TGTGCCAGCACCTCCGGGACAGGGCGGTACGAGCAGTACTTC,CASTSGTGRYEQYF
13,few,TRBV11-1,TRBJ1-6,-,TGTGCCAGCAGCTTAGAGGGAAATTCACCCCTCCACTTT,CASSLEGNSPLHF
13,-,TRBV6-5,TRBJ1-1,TRBD1,TGTGCCACCCTGGGACAGGGGATGACTGAAGCTTTCTTT,CATLGQGMTEAFF
15,-,TRBV27,TRBJ1-1,-,TGTGCCAGCAGTTTATCCCCGCAAGCGGGGACTGAAGCTTTCTTT,CASSLSPQAGTEAFF
15,-,TRBV5-1,TRBJ2-5,TRBD2,TGCGCCAGCAGCAGGGTGGCTAGCGGGAGGGAGACCCAGTACTTC,CASSRVASGRETQYF
10,-,TRBV20-1,TRBJ2-7,-,TGCAGTGCTGGCATAGCCGAGCAGTACTTC,CSAGIAEQYF
13,-,TRBV19,TRBJ1-5,-,TGTGCCAGTAGGTACAGGTGCGATCAGCCCCAGCATTTT,CASRYRCDQPQHF
14,-,TRBV19,TRBJ2-3,-,TGTGCCAGTAGTGGGGGTGGAGCGGCAGATACGCAGTATTTT,CASSGGGAADTQYF
14,-,TRBV5-1,TRBJ2-1,-,TGCGCCAGCAGCTTGGGGAAGGGCAACAATGAGCAGTTCTTC,CASSLGKGNNEQFF
14,once,TRBV19,TRBJ1-4,TRBD1,TGTGCCAGTAGTTTCCGGGACAGGTATGAAAAACTGTTTTTT,CASSFRDRYEKLFF
15,-,TRBV19,TRBJ1-3,-,TGTGCCAGTAGCGGGGACCGTCCGGTGGGAAACACCATATATTTT,CASSGDRPVGNTIYF
13,once,TRBV13,TRBJ2-7,TRBD1,TGTGCCAGCAGCCTGGACAGGTCCTACGAGCAGTACTTC,CASSLDRSYEQYF
12,-,TRBV30,TRBJ2-7,-,TGTGCCTCCTCTTTCGGGCGGGGCGGCCAGTACTTC,CASSFGRGGQYF
13,few,TRBV14,TRBJ2-5,-,TGTGCCAGCAGCCAGGGGTTTGGGGATACCCAGTACTTC,CASSQGFGDTQYF
13,few,TRBV10-3,TRBJ2-7,TRBD1,TGTGCCATCAGGAGGGACAGTTACTACGAGCAGTACTTC,CAIRRDSYYEQYF
17,once,TRBV6-1,TRBJ2-2,TRBD1,TGTGCCAGCAGTGAAGGGCGGGGACAGGGCAACCCCGGGGAGCTGTTTTTT,CASSEGRGQGNPGELFF
13,-,TRBV6-4,TRBJ1-1,-,TGTGCCAGCAGTCTCACTCAGGGACGAGAAGCTTTCTTT,CASSLTQGREAFF
16,-,TRBV7-6,TRBJ2-5,-,TGTGCCAGCAGCTCCTCGGGAAAACGGAGGGGAGAGACCCAGTACTTC,CASSSSGKRRGETQYF
15,-,TRBV24-1,TRBJ2-7,TRBD1,TGTGCCACCAGTGACCAGCGACAGGGTATCGGCGAGCAGTACTTC,CATSDQRQGIGEQYF
14,-,TRBV15,TRBJ2-7,TRBD2,TGTGCCACCAGCAGAGCCATGGGGGGGTACGAGCAGTACTTC,CATSRAMGGYEQYF
13,-,TRBV9,TRBJ1-2,-,TGTGCCAGCAGCGGGACGCCCCAGGGTGGCTACACCTTC,CASSGTPQGGYTF
11,-,TRBV9,TRBJ2-1,-,TGTGCCAGCAGTTCATCCGATGAGCAGTTCTTC,CASSSSDEQFF
18,-,TRBV12-1,TRBJ2-7,-,TGTGCCAGCAGCTGCGGGGACAGGGGTCCCGCCCGCTCCTACGAGCAGTACTTC,CASSCGDRGPARSYEQYF
12,-,TRBV6-5,TRBJ2-1,-,TGTGCCAGCAGTTGGACGGGTGCTGAGCAGTTCTTC,CASSWTGAEQFF